These T cell receptor beta chains were read from a single sample in a study of somatic mutations in cytotoxic T cells in rheumatoid arthritis. TCRdb's copy holds only in-frame clones and misses some; the assay was immunoSEQ multiplex PCR. The sample consists of roughly 13,000 clones, roughly 79% of them appearing once. The sequencing sample was made of CD8+ T cells sorted from blood. These receptors came from an adult with rheumatoid arthritis. Each CDR3 is given with its conserved first and last residue. Fields, in order: J gene, CDR3 length, V gene, D gene, clone size, CDR3 protein, CDR3 DNA. D genes are given only for firm matches. Clone sizes are given selectively: once, few, many, or a class where the clone is expanded.

J: TRBJ2-1
length: 15
V: TRBV9
D: TRBD2
size: few
CDR3: CASTPGTSRDNEQFF
DNA: TGTGCCAGCACCCCGGGGACTAGTCGGGACAATGAGCAGTTCTTC

J: TRBJ1-3
length: 14
V: TRBV5-6
D: -
size: -
CDR3: CANSRAVSGNTIYF
DNA: TGTGCCAACAGCCGGGCCGTCTCTGGAAACACCATATATTTT

J: TRBJ2-3
length: 15
V: TRBV5-1
D: -
size: -
CDR3: CASSLFAGPTDTQYF
DNA: TGCGCCAGCAGCTTGTTCGCGGGGCCCACAGATACGCAGTATTTT

J: TRBJ2-1
length: 15
V: TRBV14
D: TRBD2
size: -
CDR3: CASSQGRGVHNEQFF
DNA: TGTGCCAGCAGCCAAGGGCGGGGGGTCCACAATGAGCAGTTCTTC

J: TRBJ1-1
length: 15
V: TRBV28
D: TRBD1
size: -
CDR3: CASSRQGLLNTEAFF
DNA: TGTGCCAGCAGCCGACAGGGGCTACTGAACACTGAAGCTTTCTTT

J: TRBJ2-7
length: 14
V: TRBV19
D: TRBD1
size: few
CDR3: CASSRDRWPYEQYF
DNA: TGTGCCAGTAGTAGGGACAGGTGGCCTTACGAGCAGTACTTC

J: TRBJ2-1
length: 13
V: TRBV11-1
D: TRBD1
size: -
CDR3: CASSSQGDNEQFF
DNA: TGTGCCAGCAGCTCACAGGGGGACAATGAGCAGTTCTTC

J: TRBJ2-7
length: 13
V: TRBV10-2
D: -
size: -
CDR3: CASSANRDYEQYF
DNA: TGCGCCAGCAGTGCTAACAGGGACTACGAGCAGTACTTC

J: TRBJ1-2
length: 13
V: TRBV2
D: -
size: few
CDR3: CASSEEDLYGYTF
DNA: TGTGCCAGCAGTGAAGAGGACCTCTATGGCTACACCTTC

J: TRBJ2-3
length: 13
V: TRBV7-9
D: -
size: -
CDR3: CASSLPRGDTQYF
DNA: TGTGCCAGCAGCTTGCCCAGGGGAGATACGCAGTATTTT

J: TRBJ1-2
length: 14
V: TRBV7-2
D: TRBD1
size: -
CDR3: CASSSTGSHPGYTF
DNA: TGTGCCAGCAGCTCGACAGGGTCTCACCCCGGCTACACCTTC

J: TRBJ2-3
length: 14
V: TRBV28
D: TRBD2
size: -
CDR3: CASSFLAGTDTQYF
DNA: TGTGCCAGCAGTTTCCTAGCGGGCACAGATACGCAGTATTTT

J: TRBJ2-7
length: 15
V: TRBV7-2
D: -
size: -
CDR3: CASRKLAGAGHEQYF
DNA: TGTGCCAGCAGAAAATTGGCAGGGGCGGGCCACGAGCAGTACTTC

J: TRBJ2-3
length: 15
V: TRBV5-1
D: TRBD1
size: -
CDR3: CASSFGQGTADTQYF
DNA: TGCGCCAGCAGTTTTGGACAGGGGACAGCAGATACGCAGTATTTT

J: TRBJ2-5
length: 12
V: TRBV6-6
D: -
size: -
CDR3: CASMAGSETQYF
DNA: TGTGCCAGCATGGCGGGTTCAGAGACCCAGTACTTC

J: TRBJ2-7
length: 15
V: TRBV28
D: -
size: -
CDR3: CASSPPAPGSYEQYF
DNA: TGTGCCAGCAGCCCCCCGGCCCCAGGGTCCTACGAGCAGTACTTC

J: TRBJ2-3
length: 15
V: TRBV4-1
D: -
size: -
CDR3: CASSQEREGTDTQYF
DNA: TGCGCCAGCAGCCAAGAGCGAGAAGGTACAGATACGCAGTATTTT

J: TRBJ2-2
length: 15
V: TRBV14
D: -
size: -
CDR3: CASSRNRADTGELFF
DNA: TGTGCCAGCAGCCGGAATCGGGCGGACACCGGGGAGCTGTTTTTT

J: TRBJ2-3
length: 20
V: TRBV9
D: -
size: few
CDR3: CASSKTTGPYAGSSTDTQYF
DNA: TGTGCCAGCAGCAAAACAACGGGACCCTACGCGGGATCTAGCACAGATACGCAGTATTTT

J: TRBJ1-1
length: 15
V: TRBV11-2
D: -
size: -
CDR3: CASSWGTGMGVEAFF
DNA: TGTGCCAGCAGCTGGGGGACTGGGATGGGCGTTGAAGCTTTCTTT

J: TRBJ2-7
length: 13
V: TRBV19
D: -
size: -
CDR3: CASKGRADYEQYF
DNA: TGTGCCAGTAAAGGACGGGCAGACTACGAGCAGTACTTC

J: TRBJ1-2
length: 13
V: TRBV5-1
D: -
size: -
CDR3: CASSFTVDYGYTF
DNA: TGCGCCAGCAGCTTCACAGTAGACTATGGCTACACCTTC

J: TRBJ2-7
length: 14
V: TRBV27
D: -
size: few
CDR3: CASSSPDSTYEQYF
DNA: TGTGCCAGCAGTTCCCCGGACAGTACCTACGAGCAGTACTTC

J: TRBJ2-7
length: 13
V: TRBV5-6
D: -
size: -
CDR3: CASSQGLFYEQYF
DNA: TGTGCCAGCAGCCAGGGACTGTTCTACGAGCAGTACTTC

J: TRBJ1-1
length: 16
V: TRBV7-2
D: -
size: -
CDR3: CASSIGRRNKNTEAFF
DNA: TGTGCCAGCAGCATAGGACGAAGGAACAAGAACACTGAAGCTTTCTTT

J: TRBJ1-2
length: 15
V: TRBV9
D: -
size: -
CDR3: CASSVTPNPNYGYTF
DNA: TGTGCCAGCAGCGTAACACCGAACCCTAACTATGGCTACACCTTC

J: TRBJ1-5
length: 14
V: TRBV7-8
D: -
size: -
CDR3: CATTMGSGNQPQHF
DNA: TGTGCTACAACAATGGGGTCCGGCAATCAGCCCCAGCATTTT

J: TRBJ2-1
length: 16
V: TRBV13
D: TRBD2
size: -
CDR3: CASRVLRVAGANEQFF
DNA: TGTGCCAGCAGGGTCCTTCGGGTAGCGGGGGCAAATGAGCAGTTCTTC

J: TRBJ2-3
length: 12
V: TRBV28
D: -
size: -
CDR3: CASSLRSYTQYF
DNA: TGTGCCAGCAGTTTGCGCAGCTATACGCAGTATTTT

J: TRBJ2-7
length: 13
V: TRBV28
D: -
size: -
CDR3: CASSSDQSYEQYF
DNA: TGTGCCAGCAGTTCGGACCAGTCCTACGAGCAGTACTTC

J: TRBJ2-7
length: 13
V: TRBV5-4
D: -
size: -
CDR3: CASSSQGRGEQYF
DNA: TGTGCCAGCAGCTCCCAGGGAAGAGGCGAGCAGTACTTC

J: TRBJ1-1
length: 14
V: TRBV9
D: TRBD1
size: -
CDR3: CASSVGTGGTEAFF
DNA: TGTGCCAGCAGCGTGGGGACAGGGGGGACTGAAGCTTTCTTT

J: TRBJ2-3
length: 17
V: TRBV7-9
D: TRBD2
size: -
CDR3: CASSPGTSGIDRDTQYF
DNA: TGTGCCAGCAGCCCCGGGACTAGCGGGATTGACAGAGATACGCAGTATTTT

J: TRBJ2-2
length: 14
V: TRBV13
D: -
size: few
CDR3: CASSLEASPGELFF
DNA: TGTGCCAGCAGCTTAGAGGCTTCTCCAGGGGAGCTGTTTTTT

J: TRBJ2-1
length: 15
V: TRBV7-8
D: -
size: -
CDR3: CASTLSLSSYNEQFF
DNA: TGTGCCAGCACCCTCTCGTTGAGCTCCTACAATGAGCAGTTCTTC

J: TRBJ2-4
length: 12
V: TRBV5-6
D: -
size: few
CDR3: CASSFTKNIQYF
DNA: TGTGCCAGCAGCTTCACTAAAAACATTCAGTACTTC

J: TRBJ2-1
length: 16
V: TRBV7-3
D: TRBD2
size: -
CDR3: CASSLKTSGAYNEQFF
DNA: TGTGCCAGCAGCTTAAAGACTAGCGGGGCTTACAATGAGCAGTTCTTC

J: TRBJ1-2
length: 12
V: TRBV9
D: TRBD1
size: few
CDR3: CASRGQIYGYTF
DNA: TGTGCCAGCAGGGGACAGATCTATGGCTACACCTTC

J: TRBJ1-6
length: 16
V: TRBV10-3
D: TRBD1
size: -
CDR3: CAISEKEGAWNSPLHF
DNA: TGTGCCATCAGTGAGAAAGAGGGGGCTTGGAATTCACCCCTCCACTTT

J: TRBJ1-2
length: 15
V: TRBV7-9
D: -
size: -
CDR3: CASSSSGSRVEGYTF
DNA: TGTGCCAGCAGCTCCTCCGGGTCCCGGGTGGAAGGCTACACCTTC

J: TRBJ1-2
length: 10
V: TRBV20-1
D: -
size: -
CDR3: CSAKTGGYTF
DNA: TGCAGTGCTAAGACAGGAGGCTACACCTTC

J: TRBJ2-1
length: 14
V: TRBV11-2
D: -
size: -
CDR3: CASSSSPSYNEQFF
DNA: TGTGCCAGCAGCAGCAGTCCGTCCTACAATGAGCAGTTCTTC

J: TRBJ2-1
length: 11
V: TRBV2
D: TRBD2
size: -
CDR3: CASLFSGRQFF
DNA: TGTGCCAGTCTCTTTAGCGGGAGGCAGTTCTTC

J: TRBJ1-3
length: 14
V: TRBV6-5
D: -
size: -
CDR3: CASSYGSSGNTIYF
DNA: TGTGCCAGCAGTTACGGGAGCTCTGGAAACACCATATATTTT

J: TRBJ2-7
length: 18
V: TRBV6-1
D: TRBD2
size: -
CDR3: CASSEDWTSGRVFYEQYF
DNA: TGTGCCAGCAGTGAAGATTGGACTAGCGGGAGGGTATTCTACGAGCAGTACTTC

J: TRBJ2-7
length: 15
V: TRBV9
D: TRBD2
size: -
CDR3: CASSPDPGGTVWQYF
DNA: TGTGCCAGCAGCCCCGACCCGGGGGGGACCGTCTGGCAGTACTTC

J: TRBJ1-3
length: 17
V: TRBV5-1
D: -
size: -
CDR3: CASSSEGPGFSGNTIYF
DNA: TGCGCCAGCAGTTCCGAGGGGCCGGGCTTCTCTGGAAACACCATATATTTT

J: TRBJ2-1
length: 16
V: TRBV7-8
D: -
size: -
CDR3: CASSLLGGLSYNEQFF
DNA: TGTGCCAGCAGCTTATTAGGCGGCTTATCCTACAATGAGCAGTTCTTC

J: TRBJ2-7
length: 12
V: TRBV10-2
D: -
size: -
CDR3: CASREAAYEQYF
DNA: TGCGCCAGCAGGGAGGCGGCCTACGAGCAGTACTTC

J: TRBJ2-1
length: 13
V: TRBV30
D: TRBD2
size: -
CDR3: CALLAGAGEEQFF
DNA: TGTGCCTTACTAGCGGGCGCCGGCGAGGAGCAGTTCTTC

J: TRBJ2-5
length: 14
V: TRBV28
D: -
size: -
CDR3: CASTRREGQETQYF
DNA: TGTGCCAGCACCCGCCGCGAGGGCCAAGAGACCCAGTACTTC

J: TRBJ1-4
length: 14
V: TRBV1
D: -
size: few
CDR3: CTSSQEQGWEKLFF
DNA: TGCACCAGCAGCCAGGAACAGGGTTGGGAAAAACTGTTTTTT